These 16 T cell receptor beta chains were sequenced from one sample in a study of blood T cell repertoires in COVID-19. Some clones are missing from TCRdb's copy, which holds only in-frame ones; the method was immunoSEQ multiplex PCR. The sample lists around 190,000 clones; around 83% were seen once. The source material was peripheral blood. The receptors stem from a human donor in a cohort sampled during active COVID-19.

The chain is built from TRBV28 and TRBJ1-2; no definite D call. Germline V CDR1 and CDR2: MDHEN, SYDVKM. Deletions cut 1 base from V and 7 bases from J, with 13 bases between. CDR3 size: 14 residues. The DNA for the CDR3 is TGTGCCAGCAGTTTATTTCGCAATCGGTCTGGCTACACCTTC. Translated: CASSLFRNRSGYTF.

This chain joins TRBV6-4 and TRBJ1-6, with D hard to call. There are 17 residues in the CDR3. Trimming stripped 2 bases from V and 7 bases from J, with 18 bases between. Per germline, CDR1 MRHNA and CDR2 SNTAGT. The CDR3 region has the DNA TGTGCCAGCAGTGACCCGCCCGGGGAGGGAAAGAATTCACCCCTCCACTTT. It codes for CASSDPPGEGKNSPLHF.

A few counts support this clone. The gene calls are TRBV3-1 (or the pseudogene TRBV3-2) and TRBJ1-5; D not certain. The V and J ends lost 1 base and 8 bases respectively, with 9 bases between them. Germline CDR1 reads LGHDT; CDR2 reads YNNKEL (reference sequence). The CDR3 runs 13 residues. CDR3 coding DNA: TGTGCCAGCAGCCAAGGAGGGCAAAAGCCCCAGCATTTT. This translates into CASSQGGQKPQHF.

The chain couples TRBV5-4 to TRBJ2-7; D is possibly TRBD2 (5 bases). With 0 bases removed from V and 4 bases from J, the gap between germline ends came to 11 bases. This CDR3 is built from 14 residues. Germline loops: CDR1 SGHNT, CDR2 YYREEE (reference sequence). The CDR3 region has the DNA TGTGCCAGCAGCTTGGGACTAAGGGAGTACGAGCAGTACTTC. It encodes CASSLGLREYEQYF. The variable domain in full, completed from reference TRBV5-4 and TRBJ2-7, reads ETGVTQSPTHLIKTRGQQVTLRCSSQSGHNTVSWYQQALGQGPQFIFQYYREEENGRGNFPPRFSGLQFPNYSSELNVNALELDDSALYLCASSLGLREYEQYFGPGTRLTVT.

This chain connects TRBV18 to TRBJ2-4; the match to TRBD2 covers 10 bases. The length of the CDR3 is 17 residues. With V trimmed by 2 bases and J by 4 bases, 8 bases remained unmatched. Germline CDR1 and CDR2: KGHSH and LQKENI. The CDR3: CASSPGGGLAVKNIQYF. The CDR3 nucleotides are TGTGCCAGCTCACCAGGGGGAGGACTAGCGGTTAAAAACATTCAGTACTTC.

J is TRBJ2-7 and V is TRBV7-6, with TRBD2 identical over 9 bases. The CDR3 runs to 16 residues. Trimming at V came to 3 bases and at J to 0 bases, leaving 6 bases not matched to a gene. The germline V gene has CDR1 SGHVS and CDR2 FNYEAQ. CDR3 sequence (DNA): TGTGCCAGCAGCTTCCGGCTAGCGGGGAACTCCTACGAGCAGTACTTC. It yields the protein CASSFRLAGNSYEQYF.

The chain combines TRBV7-2 with TRBJ2-5; tentatively, D is TRBD2 (6 bases). Germline V gives CDR1 SGHTA, CDR2 FQGNSA. V was pared by 7 bases and J by 4 bases, with 19 bases between. This CDR3 contains 15 residues. This CDR3 reads CASTEHGGELETQYF. CDR3 nucleotide sequence: TGTGCCAGCACCGAGCACGGGGGAGAGTTAGAGACCCAGTACTTC. Variable domain in full (rest from reference TRBV7-2 and TRBJ2-5): GAGVSQSPSNKVTEKGKDVELRCDPISGHTALYWYRQSLGQGLEFLIYFQGNSAPDKSGLPSDRFSAERTGGSVSTLTIQRTQQEDSAVYLCASTEHGGELETQYFGPGTRLLVL.

This clone has a single count. CDR3 bases: TGTGCCAGCGCCAGTACCTACGAGCAGTACTTC. Residues: CASASTYEQYF. The V gene is TRBV6-5, the J gene TRBJ2-7; D call uncertain. This CDR3 spans 11 amino acids. V was trimmed by 8 bases and J by 2 bases, leaving 7 bases between them. CDR1 is MNHEY and CDR2 is SVGAGI in the germline V gene.

The rearrangement links TRBV10-3 to TRBJ2-5, with 10 bases aligning to TRBD1. The trim removed 7 bases at V and 5 bases at J, leaving 7 bases unmatched. Per the germline V gene, CDR1 is ENHRY and CDR2 is SYGVKD. CDR3 length equals 14 residues. This chain's CDR3 is CAIMEGTGVETQYF. For the CDR3, the DNA is TGTGCCATCATGGAGGGGACAGGGGTGGAGACCCAGTACTTC.

V gene TRBV5-5 combines with J gene TRBJ2-7, with 9 bases fitting TRBD2. This CDR3 spans 14 amino acids. CDR1 SGHKS and CDR2 YYEKEE come from the germline V gene (reference sequence). V lost 0 bases to trimming and J lost 11 bases; unmatched junction nucleotides: 9. The CDR3 DNA reads TGTGCCAGCAGCTTGGCGCCTAGCGGGGCCCCTGAGTACTTC. Protein: CASSLAPSGAPEYF.

This chain joins TRBV12-3 or TRBV12-4 and TRBJ1-5; no firm D call. The CDR3 runs 13 residues. The V gene lost 2 bases and the J gene lost 0 bases, with 2 bases spanning the gap. In DNA, the CDR3 is TGTGCCAGCAGTTTACTTAGCAATCAGCCCCAGCATTTT. Amino acid sequence: CASSLLSNQPQHF.

The chain joins TRBV29-1 to TRBJ2-7; maybe TRBD1 (6 bases). The germline V gene has CDR1 SQVTM and CDR2 ANQGSEA. The V end was cut by 7 bases, the J end by 0 bases, with 13 bases between. The CDR3 length is 13 residues. The CDR3 sequence: CSAFTGSSYEQYF. The CDR3, as DNA: TGCAGCGCATTCACAGGGTCCTCCTACGAGCAGTACTTC.

The CDR3 nucleotides are TGTGCCAGTAGGACCGGGACAGGGTCCTCCTACGAGCAGTACTTC. Translated: CASRTGTGSSYEQYF. The gene calls are TRBV19 and TRBJ2-7; 9 positions match TRBD1. With 6 bases clipped from V and 0 bases from J, the junction kept 6 bases outside the gene matches. CDR3 length: 15 amino acids. Looked up from germline, CDR1 is LNHDA and CDR2 is SQIVND (reference sequence). The whole variable domain, filled in from reference TRBV19 and TRBJ2-7, reads DGGITQSPKYLFRKEGQNVTLSCEQNLNHDAMYWYRQDPGQGLRLIYYSQIVNDFQKGDIAEGYSVSREKKESFPLTVTSAQKNPTAFYLCASRTGTGSSYEQYFGPGTRLTVT.

The chain uses TRBV5-1 and TRBJ2-7; 8 nucleotides align to TRBD2. Trimming cost V 0 bases and J 2 bases; bases outside gene matches: 4. Looked up from germline, CDR1 is SGHRS and CDR2 is YFSETQ. This CDR3 spans 15 amino acids. The CDR3 nucleotides read TGCGCCAGCAGCTTGGGGGCGGGAGGACCCTACGAGCAGTACTTC. Amino acids: CASSLGAGGPYEQYF.

The chain uses TRBV7-9 and TRBJ1-1; no reliable D call. The germline V gene has CDR1 SEHNR and CDR2 FQNEAQ (reference sequence). The length of the CDR3 is 12 residues. Trimming removed 3 bases from V and 7 bases from J, with 9 bases in between. The CDR3 nucleotides are TGTGCCAGCAGCTTGAGCCGGGGTGAAGCTTTCTTT. It yields the protein CASSLSRGEAFF.

This clone turned up a few times. The CDR3 DNA sequence: TGTGCCAGCAGCTTAAGGACCGGGACAGGATTCTATGGCTACACCTTC. The encoded protein is CASSLRTGTGFYGYTF. V usage is TRBV7-8 and J usage is TRBJ1-2; 8 nucleotides agree with TRBD1. The trim removed 2 bases at V and 4 bases at J, leaving 9 bases unmatched. Germline CDR1 is SGHVS and CDR2 is FQNEAQ. The CDR3 runs 16 residues.